This T cell receptor (beta chain) was retrieved from a study of cytomegalovirus exposure and HLA in healthy donors. General observations from the study: An analysis that came later showed most CMV-associated TCR beta chains appearing HLA-restricted. Cytomegalovirus-associated status was assigned to approximately 160 TCR beta chains. The study assumed roughly uniform donor sequencing depth for presence/absence analyses.

In nominal health when sampled, donors likely had unrecorded immune exposures nonetheless. In the case of this clone: What it recognizes is unknown.

It was with 60 Vbeta and 13 Jbeta primers that the PCR ran. The table came from immunoSEQ multiplex PCR; TCRdb's copy has only in-frame clones and leaves some out. The table has 190,000 or so clones, approximately 80% seen once. Germline loops: CDR1 SGHVS, CDR2 FQNEAQ. This CDR3 comprises 13 residues. Trimming removed 5 bases from V and 6 bases from J; junction bases left unmatched: 5. The V gene is TRBV7-8, the J gene TRBJ1-2, with 8 positions matching TRBD1. The clonotype was recovered from a boy aged 2 to 9 in good health and CMV-seronegative. The material sequenced was PBMCs. CDR3 nucleotides: TGTGCCAGCAGCCTACGGACAGGGAATGGCTACACCTTC. Encoded protein: CASSLRTGNGYTF.